This T cell receptor (beta chain) was sequenced for a study of CDR3 diversity in severe acne. Germline V gene lookup returns CDR1 MGHDK and CDR2 SYGVNS. This CDR3 has 17 amino acids. A word on this clonotype: At one of its ends the junction is not consistent with the germline gene, which may arise from a read error.

Each CDR3 protein is one row after TCRdb ran MiXCR on the PCR reads. The sample lists about 93,000 distinct CDR3 sequences, roughly half occurring once. The sequence came from a male donor in good health, serving as a control. The V call is TRBV25-1, the J call TRBJ2-7, with 7 bases lining up with TRBD2. Sequenced input: blood. The CDR3 spells CDSSEQPRSGNSYEQYF. The CDR3 DNA reads as TGTGACAGCAGTGAACAGCCTAGGAGCGGGAACTCCTACGAGCAGTACTTC.